The T cell receptor (beta chain) under discussion was sequenced for a study of control samples from healthy donors and cancer patients. This CDR3 is 13 amino acids long. Trimming took 1 base from V and 1 from J, leaving 5 bases between them. In germline, CDR1 is SGHRS, CDR2 YFSETQ. Sequenced by immunoSEQ multiplex PCR; TCRdb stores in-frame clones only, minus some. The data show about 95,000 clones, just under 85% seen once. The chain joins TRBV5-1 to TRBJ1-1; no clear D gene. The source of this sequence is a man under 40 in good health. The sequencing sample was made of blood. In DNA form, the CDR3 reads TGCGCCAGCAGCTTGAACAAGAACACTGAAGCTTTCTTT. This translates into CASSLNKNTEAFF. Supplemented by reference TRBV5-1 and TRBJ1-1, the full variable domain reads KAGVTQTPRYLIKTRGQQVTLSCSPISGHRSVSWYQQTPGQGLQFLFEYFSETQRNKGNFPGRFSGRQFSNSRSEMNVSTLELGDSALYLCASSLNKNTEAFFGQGTRLTVV.